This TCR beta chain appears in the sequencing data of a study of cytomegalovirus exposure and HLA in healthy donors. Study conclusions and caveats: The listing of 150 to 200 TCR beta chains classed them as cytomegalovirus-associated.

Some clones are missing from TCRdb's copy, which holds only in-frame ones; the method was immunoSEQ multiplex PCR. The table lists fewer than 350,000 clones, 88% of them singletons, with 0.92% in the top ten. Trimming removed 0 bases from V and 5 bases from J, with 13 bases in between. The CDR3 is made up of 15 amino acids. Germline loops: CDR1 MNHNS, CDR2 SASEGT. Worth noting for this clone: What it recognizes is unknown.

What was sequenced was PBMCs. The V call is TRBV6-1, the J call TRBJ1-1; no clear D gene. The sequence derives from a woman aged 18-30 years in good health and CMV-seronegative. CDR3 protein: CASSEAGVSGTEAFF. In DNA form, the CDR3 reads TGTGCCAGCAGTGAAGCTGGGGTAAGCGGGACTGAAGCTTTCTTT.